The 29 T cell receptor beta chains in this list originate from one sample, sequenced in a study of blood T cells in healthy people across ages. The authors ran a second PCR of about 7 to 11 cycles using a sample-barcoded 5' primer and a J-beta primer mix. TCRdb itself ran the 5' RACE reads through MiXCR, one entry per CDR3 protein. Of hundreds of thousands of distinct CDR3 sequences listed, roughly half are singletons. The sample was blood. The receptor source for this set is a woman aged 80 or over in good health.

The genes are TRBV29-1 and TRBJ2-3; 14 nucleotides align to TRBD2. Germline V gene data show CDR1 as SQVTM and CDR2 as ANQGSEA. V lost 3 bases and J lost 7; bases outside the gene matches: 9. The CDR3 spans 16 residues. The DNA for the CDR3 is TGCAGCGTTGATTGGGGGACTAGCGGGAGTAGGAATACGCAGTATTTT. Amino acid sequence: CSVDWGTSGSRNTQYF.

Worth noting for this clonotype: A read error may be the cause here, since a much bigger clone is one base away. The chain couples TRBV27 to TRBJ2-1, with a tentative D call TRBD1 (6 bases). V was trimmed by 4 bases and J by 3 bases, leaving 16 bases between them. The germline V gene encodes CDR1 MNHEY and CDR2 SMNVEV (reference sequence). The CDR3 has 16 amino acids. As DNA, the CDR3 is TGTGCCAGCAGTTCTCAACAGGGTTTGGGCTACAATGAGCAGTTCTTC. It yields the protein CASSSQQGLGYNEQFF.

At least ten counts were recorded for this clonotype. This chain uses TRBV5-1 with TRBJ2-1; 7 bases map to TRBD1. Germline V gene lookup returns CDR1 SGHRS and CDR2 YFSETQ. The CDR3 totals 12 residues. V was clipped by 7 bases and J by 5 bases; unmatched bases: 3. The CDR3 DNA reads as TGCGCCAGCTTGGGACAGAACAATGAGCAGTTCTTC. This sequence encodes CASLGQNNEQFF.

This clonotype was recorded a few times. The CDR3: CASSTTGDHYGYTF. CDR3 nucleotide sequence: TGTGCCAGCAGTACCACAGGGGACCACTATGGCTACACCTTC. The chain uses TRBV12-3 or TRBV12-4 and TRBJ1-2, with 7 bases that match TRBD1. V was pared by 5 bases and J by 3 bases, with 6 bases of the junction left unmatched. There are 14 residues in the CDR3.

The chain combines TRBV20-1 with TRBJ2-3; the match to TRBD1 covers 8 bases. This CDR3 contains 14 residues. The V segment lost 0 bases and the J segment 8 bases; nucleotides outside the gene matches: 7. CDR1 and CDR2 from the germline V gene are DFQATT and SNEGSKA (reference sequence). Written as DNA, the CDR3 is TGCAGTGCTAGAGAGGACAGGGTTACGGCTACGCAGTATTTT. This codes for CSAREDRVTATQYF.

The chain joins TRBV2 to TRBJ2-7, with D hard to call. V gave up 6 bases and J gave up 4 bases, with 10 bases separating them. The CDR3 loop spans 12 amino acids. The germline CDR1 and CDR2 sequences are SNHLY and FYNNEI. CDR3 bases: TGTGCCAGCAGGACCAGTAGATACGAGCAGTACTTC. Protein sequence: CASRTSRYEQYF.

V is TRBV6-1 and J is TRBJ1-5; tentatively, D is TRBD1 (5 bases). The CDR3 consists of 14 residues. V shed 5 bases and J shed 5 bases, with 13 bases lying between them. Germline V lookup: CDR1 MNHNS, CDR2 SASEGT. Written as DNA, the CDR3 is TGTGCCAGCAGTCCCGACAGATCGTATCAGCCCCAGCATTTT. Translating it yields CASSPDRSYQPQHF.

The DNA for the CDR3 is TGTGCCAGCAGCTTGAACCCCCCCGGCACCAATCAGCCCCAGCATTTT. This gives the protein CASSLNPPGTNQPQHF. The J gene is TRBJ1-5, the V gene TRBV7-2; D not certain. The germline V gene encodes CDR1 SGHTA and CDR2 FQGNSA. The V gene lost 3 bases and the J gene lost 3 bases, with 15 bases spanning the gap. CDR3 length equals 16 residues.

The rearrangement uses TRBV29-1 and TRBJ2-2; a weak D match, TRBD2 (5 bases). This CDR3 region has 13 residues. Per the germline V gene, CDR1 is SQVTM and CDR2 is ANQGSEA. The germline V and J ends were trimmed by 6 bases and 6 bases, with 14 bases remaining between them. The CDR3 DNA reads as TGCAGCGTGGCGGACTCAGGAGCCGGGGAGCTGTTTTTT. Protein product: CSVADSGAGELFF.

Concerning this clonotype itself: Given a much more abundant clone one base away, this may be a read error. The CDR3 spells CACSWGLEPNNEQFF. Here the CDR3 DNA reads TGTGCCTGCAGCTGGGGACTAGAGCCAAACAATGAGCAGTTCTTC. The V and J genes are TRBV3-1 and TRBJ2-1; 8 nucleotides agree with TRBD2. From germline, CDR1 is LGHDT and CDR2 YNNKEL (reference sequence). The CDR3 length is 15 residues.

This clonotype was seen a single time. This rearrangement joins TRBV28 to TRBJ2-5; the D gene is possibly TRBD1 (5 bases). Germline V lookup: CDR1 MDHEN, CDR2 SYDVKM. V shed 2 bases and J shed 4 bases, with 17 bases lying between them. CDR3 length: 16 residues. CDR3 amino acids: CASSLAQGTMIETQYF. DNA for the CDR3: TGTGCCAGCAGTTTAGCCCAGGGAACGATGATAGAGACCCAGTACTTC.

The gene calls are TRBV28 and TRBJ2-1; D perhaps matches TRBD2 (6 bases). CDR1 is MDHEN, CDR2 SYDVKM, per germline. V dropped 6 bases and J dropped 10 bases, with 13 bases sitting between them. This CDR3 is 12 amino acids long. CDR3 coding DNA: TGTGCCAGCAGGACCAGACTAGGCGAGCAGTTCTTC. It yields the protein CASRTRLGEQFF.

The J gene is TRBJ2-7, the V gene TRBV28; D is possibly TRBD1 (5 bases). The CDR3 runs 14 residues. Germline V gene lookup returns CDR1 MDHEN and CDR2 SYDVKM. Trimming pared 3 bases from V and 4 bases from J, leaving 13 bases between. The CDR3 reads CASSFGTGEYEQYF. The CDR3 coding sequence is TGTGCCAGCAGTTTTGGAACAGGAGAATACGAGCAGTACTTC.

This clonotype was counted a few times. CDR3 sequence (DNA): TGTGCCAGCAATCCTAGCGGGAGCGCCGGGGAGCTGTTTTTT. This gives the protein CASNPSGSAGELFF. The V call is TRBV2, the J call TRBJ2-2; 10 positions agree with TRBD2. J gave up 6 bases and V 7 bases, and 5 bases lay outside the gene matches. The CDR3 covers 14 residues. The V gene's germline CDR1 is SNHLY and CDR2 FYNNEI.

This sequence joins TRBV20-1 and TRBJ1-5; D call uncertain. Trimming pared 6 bases from V and 0 bases from J, leaving 9 bases between. Germline V lookup: CDR1 DFQATT, CDR2 SNEGSKA (reference sequence). This CDR3 region has 13 residues. The CDR3 coding sequence is TGCAGTGCGGTGCGAGATAGCAATCAGCCCCAGCATTTT. Protein product: CSAVRDSNQPQHF.

This clonotype was observed many times. This chain connects TRBV5-1 to TRBJ1-2, with 7 bases aligning to TRBD1. The CDR3 sequence is 15 residues long. Germline V CDR1 and CDR2: SGHRS, YFSETQ. V was clipped by 4 bases and J by 4 bases; unmatched bases: 10. CDR3 protein: CASSIGGGGLYGYTF. DNA of the CDR3: TGCGCCAGCAGCATTGGGGGAGGGGGCCTCTATGGCTACACCTTC.

Many counts were recorded for this clonotype. The V gene is TRBV7-8, the J gene TRBJ2-7; D perhaps matches TRBD2 (5 bases). V was trimmed by 7 bases and J by 2 bases, leaving 9 bases between them. This CDR3 has 12 amino acids. CDR1 is SGHVS, CDR2 FQNEAQ, per germline. CDR3 amino acids: CASIGGTYEQYF. For the CDR3, the DNA is TGTGCCAGCATAGGAGGAACCTACGAGCAGTACTTC.

V gene TRBV3-1 combines with J gene TRBJ2-1; maybe TRBD2 (5 bases). V gave up 4 bases and J gave up 11 bases, with 15 bases separating them. Germline V gene lookup returns CDR1 LGHDT and CDR2 YNNKEL (reference sequence). The CDR3 runs 13 residues. The DNA of the CDR3 is TGTGCCAGCAGCCCCTCGGAGAGCGGCAAGCAGTTCTTC. Residues: CASSPSESGKQFF.

There are a few counts of this clonotype. V is TRBV12-3 or TRBV12-4 and J is TRBJ1-5; D perhaps matches TRBD1 (5 bases). The CDR3 covers 14 residues. Trimming removed 4 bases at V and 0 bases at J, with 7 bases between. Here the CDR3 reads CASSSGHSNQPQHF. CDR3 DNA: TGTGCCAGCAGTTCTGGACATAGCAATCAGCCCCAGCATTTT.

This clonotype was recorded a few times. The J gene is TRBJ2-7, the V gene TRBV5-1, with 8 positions matching TRBD2. Germline V gene data show CDR1 as SGHRS and CDR2 as YFSETQ. The V segment lost 5 bases and the J segment 7 bases; nucleotides outside the gene matches: 11. The CDR3 is 14 amino acids. The CDR3 nucleotides are TGCGCCAGCAGAGAAGCGGGAGCGGGCCATGAGCAGTACTTC. It specifies CASREAGAGHEQYF.

V is TRBV2 and J is TRBJ2-1; TRBD2 matches at 7 bases. The assigned J gene may be wrong: the sequence end matches TRBJ2-7 better. Germline V gene sequence: CDR1 SNHLY, CDR2 FYNNEI. There are 14 residues in the CDR3. CDR3 DNA: TGTGCCAGCAGAGGACTAGAGTCCTACAATGAGCAGTACTTC. Translated: CASRGLESYNEQYF.

This clonotype was picked up a small number of times. The chain has TRBV12-3 or TRBV12-4 and TRBJ1-5, with TRBD1 identical over 9 bases. The CDR3 spans 15 residues. J gave up 4 bases and V 6 bases, and 7 bases lay outside the gene matches. CDR3 bases: TGTGCCAGCAGCCACCGGGACAGGGAAAATCAGCCCCAGCATTTT. The encoded protein is CASSHRDRENQPQHF.

The chain has TRBV5-1 and TRBJ1-1; D may be TRBD1 (5 bases). V was clipped by 0 bases and J by 6 bases, with 21 bases between them. Germline V gene data show CDR1 as SGHRS and CDR2 as YFSETQ. The CDR3 is made up of 17 amino acids. The CDR3 is CASSLGQGRAREAEAFF. The CDR3 DNA reads as TGCGCCAGCAGCTTGGGCCAGGGTCGCGCCAGGGAGGCTGAAGCTTTCTTT.

The genes are TRBV6-6 and TRBJ2-1; tentative D call: TRBD1 (6 bases). The J call may not be correct, given that the DNA end is closer to TRBJ2-7. This CDR3 contains 13 residues. The germline CDR1 and CDR2 sequences are MNHNY and SVGAGI (reference sequence). This CDR3 is CATHRDTYNEQYF. Here the CDR3 DNA reads TGTGCCACGCACCGGGACACCTACAATGAGCAGTACTTC.

This clonotype was seen a single time. A read error may account for a junction end that differs from germline. The chain carries TRBV5-6 and TRBJ2-4, with 9 bases lining up with TRBD2. Looked up from germline, CDR1 is SGHDT and CDR2 is YYEEEE. The CDR3 contains 15 residues. The CDR3 DNA reads TGTGCCAGCAGCTTGCGCGGGGGGGCCAGAAACATTCAGTACTTC. Protein: CASSLRGGARNIQYF.

The CDR3 DNA is TGTGCCAGCCCCCGGGACAGGGAGCGACAAGAGACCCAGTACTTC. This translates into CASPRDRERQETQYF. The V call is TRBV25-1, the J call TRBJ2-5, with 9 bases aligning to TRBD1. Unmatched junction bases numbered 9, after V lost 8 bases and J lost 2 bases. The CDR3 is 15 amino acids. Germline lookup yields CDR1 MGHDK and CDR2 SYGVNS.

Turning to this clonotype: The junction departs from the called germline gene at one end, perhaps through a read error. The genes are TRBV5-1 and TRBJ1-6; TRBD1 matches at 8 bases. The CDR3 is made up of 15 amino acids. CDR1 SGHRS and CDR2 YFSETQ come from the germline V gene. The CDR3 DNA follows: TGCGCCAGCTGCTTGGATCCAGGGGGCCAATCACCCCTCCACTTT. Its protein product is CASCLDPGGQSPLHF.

This clonotype turned up a few times. The chain combines TRBV5-1 with TRBJ2-2, with D unresolved. Germline values: CDR1 SGHRS, CDR2 YFSETQ. This CDR3 contains 14 residues. Trimming removed 4 bases from V and 1 base from J, with 8 bases in between. For the CDR3, the DNA is TGCGCCAGCAGCCAACGGGTGAACACCGGGGAGCTGTTTTTT. This sequence encodes CASSQRVNTGELFF.

Concerning this clonotype itself: A read error may explain this, as a much larger clone is one base away. The V call is TRBV29-1, the J call TRBJ2-7, with D perhaps TRBD1 (6 bases). The CDR3 consists of 12 residues. Germline-derived CDR1 and CDR2 are SQVTM and ANQGSEA. The V end was cut by 7 bases, the J end by 6 bases, with 16 bases between. The CDR3: CSALLDSCEQYF. The CDR3 DNA sequence: TGCAGCGCCCTCCTGGACAGCTGCGAGCAGTACTTC.